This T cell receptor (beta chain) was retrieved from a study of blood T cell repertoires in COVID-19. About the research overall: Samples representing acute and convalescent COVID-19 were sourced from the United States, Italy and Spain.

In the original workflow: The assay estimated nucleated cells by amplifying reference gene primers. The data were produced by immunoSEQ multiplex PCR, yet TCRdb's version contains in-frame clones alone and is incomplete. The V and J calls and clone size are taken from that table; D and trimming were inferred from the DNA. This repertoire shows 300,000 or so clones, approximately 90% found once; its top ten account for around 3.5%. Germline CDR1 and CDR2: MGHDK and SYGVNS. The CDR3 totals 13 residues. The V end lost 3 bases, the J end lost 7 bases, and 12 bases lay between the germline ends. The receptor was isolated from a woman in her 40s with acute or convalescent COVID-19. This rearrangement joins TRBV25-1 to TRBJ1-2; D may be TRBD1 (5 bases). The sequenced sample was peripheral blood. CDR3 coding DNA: TGTGCCAGCAGTGATGAGCAGGGCTTTGGCTACACCTTC. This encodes CASSDEQGFGYTF.